This T cell receptor (beta chain) was sequenced during a study of molecular identifiers for immune sequencing clone quantification (dated by TCRdb to 2016 to 2018). Study-wide context: In a replicate experiment, RNA from 20,000 or 100,000 naive CD8 T cells was split into five aliquots, four of which were sequenced. This methods study benchmarked molecular-identifier clustering-based TCR repertoire sequencing (MIDCIRS) and TCR RNA copy counting, using CD8 T cells to do so. Results and caveats for the whole study, not just this receptor: Spiked-in Jurkat TCR RNA (around nine copies' worth), which is not part of the donor repertoire, was contained in the naive libraries. When barcode sub-clustering was not used, chimeric consensus sequences inflated TCR diversity, with chimeras reaching as high as 47%. Even against a background of 750,000 to 1,000,000 naive CD8 T cells, spiked-in Jurkat TCR RNA amounting to a single cell's worth was reported to be detectable. In CMV-specific effector cells, over 97% of molecules were held by clones above 20 RNA copies, whereas under 1% of molecules were held by such clones in naive cells. Modeling indicated around 3.2 TCR RNA copies recovered per cell, compared with about 10 by digital PCR, which implies a capture efficiency of around 31%. Highly expanded clone sizes could be underestimated if identical TCR molecules share a barcode.

Libraries of naive CD8 T cells were built from approximately 20,000 to 980,000 sorted cells, with 10%, 30% or 50% of the purified RNA used. Naive CD8 T cells, defined as CD8+CD4-CCR7+CD45RA+, were FACS-sorted into RLT Plus buffer on a BD FACSAria II. To test detection sensitivity, Jurkat RNA equivalent to approximately ten TCR copies was spiked into samples of about 17,000-1,100,000 naive CD8 T cells. CD8 T cells were enriched using RosetteSep CD8+ T Cell Enrichment Cocktail and Ficoll-Paque, and the enriched cells then underwent ACK red cell lysis. This clonotype has only one observation. Its antigen specificity is not known. No much larger clonotype is one base removed from it; base qualities were not supplied. One read alone is weak evidence. V sheds 0 bases and J sheds 2 bases, leaving 5 bases between their ends. Inclusive of the bounding cysteine and phenylalanine, the CDR3 is 14 residues long. The DNA shown is the 42-base CDR3, in frame from base 1. The germline V gene gives CDR1 as SGHDT and CDR2 as YYEEEE.

Library preparation used PCR. This sample was sequenced with an Illumina HiSeq 4000. Bulk TCR libraries were generated as previously described, with the TCR primers listed in Table S5 used. Total RNA was purified with the Qiagen AllPrep DNA/RNA kit. Before analysis, reads from multiple sequencing runs of one library were combined. The study's own analysis went as follows. Only reads with exact TCR constant sequence were kept, trimmed to 150 nt, and grouped by their 12-nt molecular barcodes. Reads inside each barcode group were sub-clustered using a 15% Levenshtein threshold, and a quality-weighted consensus sequence was constructed for each RNA molecule. Non-functional sequences were removed, as were lower-count sequences one edit away from another. Barcode sub-clusters with fewer than 20% of the maximum read count were removed, based on fitting two negative binomial distributions. TCRdb reanalyzed the raw reads on its own, using fastp at Q25 for trimming and MiXCR for clone calling, and kept in-frame beta chains. Each entry is one CDR3 protein sequence, shown with its most common DNA and genes. These V and J calls rely on TCRdb rather than the paper's analysis. In all, the sample holds 300,000 to 400,000 distinct CDR3 sequences, and about a fifth of those were seen once. About 0.79% of the sample is taken by the ten largest.

The chain uses TRBV5-6 and TRBJ1-4; the D gene is unclear. The material sequenced was naive CD8+ T cells from blood, with Jurkat cell RNA spiked in. The sample's cell subset or site label is to be understood as: FACS-sorted CD8+CD4-CCR7+CD45RA+ naive T cells. This TCR derives from a human donor in good health. Some libraries in this study had Jurkat cell RNA spiked in. DNA sequence: TGTGCCAGCAGCTTGGGTGTGACTAATGAAAAACTGTTTTTT. Its amino acids are CASSLGVTNEKLFF. The CDR3, completed at both ends by the reference TRBV5-6 and TRBJ1-4 genes, gives the full variable domain DAGVTQSPTHLIKTRGQQVTLRCSPKSGHDTVSWYQQALGQGPQFIFQYYEEEERQRGNFPDRFSGHQFPNYSSELNVNALLLGDSALYLCASSLGVTNEKLFFGSGTQLSVL.